There are a few counts of the clone carrying this TCR beta chain. Time point noted: pretreatment peripheral blood. These data belong to a study of PD-L1 blockade in urothelial cancer. The CDR3 spans 14 residues. Germline V gene lookup returns CDR1 SGDLS and CDR2 YYNGEE. V shed 0 bases and J 3 bases; nucleotides not matched to a gene: 2. The data were produced by immunoSEQ multiplex PCR, yet TCRdb's version contains in-frame clones alone and is incomplete. The repertoire includes around 100,000 clones, over 75% of them detected once, and approximately 2% sits in the top ten. The chain recombines TRBV9 with TRBJ2-7; 8 bases are a match to TRBD2. Sequencing was performed on PBMCs, taken around atezolizumab (anti-PD-L1) treatment. The clonotype comes from a man aged 55 to 70 with urothelial cancer. CDR3 region: CASSVAGGGYEQYF. The CDR3 coding sequence is TGTGCCAGCAGCGTAGCCGGGGGGGGCTACGAGCAGTACTTC.